This T cell receptor (beta chain) originates from a study of shared clonotypes between healthy human individuals. Study at large: There were three CD4 naive, three CD4 memory, two CD8 naive and one CD8 memory plates per donor.

Donors comprised healthy HIV-negative adults lacking recent acute infections or vaccinations. The study separated CD4+ cells into CD45RA+ naive and CD45RA-negative memory subsets. Data came from immunoSEQ multiplex PCR; TCRdb stores just in-frame clones and leaves some out. This repertoire shows more than 1 million clones, roughly 74% found once; its top ten account for 0.52%. This CDR3 is 15 amino acids long. The J segment lost 2 bases and the V segment lost 0 bases, leaving 2 bases of the junction unmatched. CDR1 SGHRS and CDR2 YFSETQ come from the germline V gene. Comments on this clone: The sample contains more than one DNA sequence encoding this CDR3.

The clonotype was recovered from a man between 18 and 29 years old in good health. Some clones in this sample may be carry-over from other donors' samples. Specimen: memory CD4+ T cells from PBMCs. The subset: CD45RA-negative fraction. J is TRBJ2-3 and V is TRBV5-1; 8 bases fit TRBD2. CDR3 in amino acids: CASSLAGGDTDTQYF. The CDR3 nucleotides are TGCGCCAGCAGCTTGGCCGGGGGGGACACAGATACGCAGTATTTT.